These 10 T cell receptor beta chains were all obtained from the same sample, sequenced in a study of shared clonotypes between healthy human individuals. TCRdb keeps only in-frame clones here, not all; method: immunoSEQ multiplex PCR. The sample holds 500,000 to 550,000 clones, roughly 95% seen once. Sequenced sample: naive CD4+ T cells sorted from blood. Subset given: CD45RA+ positively selected. Receptors were obtained from a woman between 25 and 40 years old in good health.

This rearrangement joins TRBV5-1 to TRBJ2-7; D might be TRBD1 (7 bases). The germline V gene has CDR1 SGHRS and CDR2 YFSETQ. The germline V and J ends were trimmed by 4 bases and 3 bases, with 23 bases remaining between them. The CDR3 covers 17 residues. In nucleotides, the CDR3 is TGCGCCAGCAGCCGGTCCATCAGGGGGGCTGACGGCTACGAGCAGTACTTC. Its protein is CASSRSIRGADGYEQYF.

The rearrangement uses TRBV6-5 and TRBJ1-1, with TRBD1 as a possible D gene (5 bases). Germline V gene sequence: CDR1 MNHEY, CDR2 SVGAGI. This CDR3 contains 13 residues. Trimming stripped 6 bases from V and 5 bases from J, with 13 bases between. The CDR3 region is CASSRNGGTEAFF. The CDR3 bases are TGTGCCAGCAGCCGAAACGGGGGTACTGAAGCTTTCTTT.

The chain is built from TRBV18 and TRBJ1-5; 8 nucleotides agree with TRBD1. In germline, CDR1 is KGHSH, CDR2 LQKENI. V dropped 5 bases and J dropped 6; count of bases not matched to a gene: 9. This CDR3 is 15 amino acids long. CDR3: CASSSLQGAGQPQHF. CDR3 DNA: TGTGCCAGCTCATCCCTTCAGGGGGCGGGTCAGCCCCAGCATTTT.

V and J are TRBV5-1 and TRBJ1-1, with 12 bases fitting TRBD1. The CDR3 is 15 amino acids. Germline CDR1 and CDR2: SGHRS and YFSETQ. V was clipped by 4 bases and J by 3 bases; unmatched bases: 4. CDR3: CASSGGQGAHTEAFF. CDR3 nucleotide sequence: TGCGCCAGCAGCGGGGGACAGGGGGCGCACACTGAAGCTTTCTTT.

V gene TRBV19 combines with J gene TRBJ1-1; 7 positions match TRBD1. Trimming took 0 bases from V and 5 from J; bases not matched to a gene: 9. Germline CDR1 is LNHDA and CDR2 is SQIVND (reference sequence). The CDR3 loop spans 16 amino acids. CDR3 bases: TGTGCCAGTAGTATAGACACGGGACAGCCAAGGACTGAAGCTTTCTTT. It translates to CASSIDTGQPRTEAFF.

V gene TRBV29-1 combines with J gene TRBJ1-1; D is perhaps TRBD1 (6 bases). The V and J ends lost 5 bases and 6 bases respectively, with 13 bases between them. This CDR3 has 12 residues. Germline V CDR1 and CDR2: SQVTM, ANQGSEA. Here the CDR3 DNA reads TGCAGCGTTCAACAGGGAGTCGCTGAAGCTTTCTTT. Translated, it gives CSVQQGVAEAFF.

This chain uses TRBV6-5 with TRBJ1-6; D perhaps matches TRBD1 (5 bases). This CDR3 is 15 amino acids long. V was cut by 0 bases and J by 8 bases, with 11 bases left in between. Germline lookup yields CDR1 MNHEY and CDR2 SVGAGI. CDR3 in DNA: TGTGCCAGCAGTTACTCCTCAACAGGATATTCACCCCTCCACTTT. It yields the protein CASSYSSTGYSPLHF.

The chain links TRBV29-1 to TRBJ1-4; no clear D. Germline lookup yields CDR1 SQVTM and CDR2 ANQGSEA. The CDR3 extends over 12 amino acids. V was pared by 4 bases and J by 5 bases, with 8 bases between. The DNA of the CDR3 is TGCAGCGTTGGAGGGATCAATGAAAAACTGTTTTTT. Amino acids: CSVGGINEKLFF. Filled out from reference TRBV29-1 and TRBJ1-4, the complete variable domain reads SAVISQKPSRDICQRGTSLTIQCQVDSQVTMMFWYRQQPGQSLTLIATANQGSEATYESGFVIDKFPISRPNLTFSTLTVSNMSPEDSSIYLCSVGGINEKLFFGSGTQLSVL.

In nucleotides, the CDR3 is TGTGCCTGGAGGACTATGGGCAATTCTGGAAACACCATATATTTT. Translation gives CAWRTMGNSGNTIYF. The rearrangement uses TRBV30 and TRBJ1-3; D is undetermined. Per germline, CDR1 GTSNPN and CDR2 SVGIG (reference sequence). The CDR3 consists of 15 residues. V lost 3 bases and J lost 1, with 13 bases in between. Variable domain in full (rest from reference TRBV30 and TRBJ1-3): SQTIHQWPATLVQPVGSPLSLECTVEGTSNPNLYWYRQAAGRGLQLLFYSVGIGQISSEVPQNLSASRPQDRQFILSSKKLLLSDSGFYLCAWRTMGNSGNTIYFGEGSWLTVV.

The rearrangement links TRBV28 to TRBJ1-4, with D maybe TRBD1 (6 bases). Trimming cost V 5 bases and J 7 bases, with 29 bases left between them. CDR3 length: 19 amino acids. Germline-derived CDR1 and CDR2 are MDHEN and SYDVKM. The CDR3 is CASSLNFPRDTEGGEKLFF. CDR3 sequence (DNA): TGTGCCAGCAGTCTGAACTTCCCGAGGGACACCGAAGGAGGTGAAAAACTGTTTTTT. The variable domain in full, completed from reference TRBV28 and TRBJ1-4, reads DVKVTQSSRYLVKRTGEKVFLECVQDMDHENMFWYRQDPGLGLRLIYFSYDVKMKEKGDIPEGYSVSREKKERFSLILESASTNQTSMYLCASSLNFPRDTEGGEKLFFGSGTQLSVL.